This T cell receptor beta chain was captured in a study of CD8 T cells in Susac syndrome. Turning to this clonotype: Antigen specificity is unknown.

Study results and caveats: The authors acknowledged that their TCR sequencing and HLA analysis involved a relatively small number of individuals.

Germline trimming cut 3 bases from V and 7 bases from J; bases unmatched to any gene: 8. The CDR3 contains 15 residues. The V gene's germline CDR1 is SNHLY and CDR2 FYNNEI. Reverse transcription of roughly 0.45 to 1 ug RNA used random hexamers. Amplification of the TCR beta CDR3 was carried out by immunoSEQ multiplex PCR, which spanned a total of 54 Vbeta and 13 Jbeta segments. TCRdb redid the calling of the immunoSEQ multiplex PCR reads with MiXCR, one entry per CDR3 protein. The sample lists some 260,000 distinct CDR3 sequences; around 83% were seen once. Sequencing was performed on CD8+ T cells from PBMCs. V usage is TRBV2 and J usage is TRBJ1-5, with 8 bases lining up with TRBD1. The clonotype originates from a human donor with multiple sclerosis. The CDR3 loop reads CASSEKGGTGQPQHF. Written as DNA, the CDR3 is TGTGCCAGCAGTGAGAAGGGAGGGACAGGACAGCCCCAGCATTTT.